What follows are 28 T cell receptor beta chains derived from one specimen sequenced in a study of sequential checkpoint blockade in melanoma. Libraries were prepared by immunoSEQ multiplex PCR; TCRdb keeps only in-frame clonotypes and omits some of them. The sample gives approximately 13,000 clones, roughly three quarters of which show up once; 50% is in the top ten. Noted treatment: randomized to nivolumab then ipilimumab (arm A) or the reverse (arm B). The source was CD8+ T cells sorted from blood (inferred from file names), collected from a patient given nivolumab and ipilimumab in sequence. The receptors derive from a human patient with melanoma. Some clones in this sample may be carry-over from other donors' samples.

This sequence joins TRBV10-3 and TRBJ2-3; D remains unclear. Deletions cut 0 bases from V and 0 bases from J, with 7 bases between. The CDR3 totals 15 residues. Germline values: CDR1 ENHRY, CDR2 SYGVKD. This CDR3 reads CAISESGDSTDTQYF. The DNA of the CDR3 is TGTGCCATCAGTGAGTCCGGAGATAGCACAGATACGCAGTATTTT.

The rearrangement uses TRBV6-5 and TRBJ1-1; tentatively, D is TRBD1 (6 bases). The germline V and J ends were trimmed by 8 bases and 8 bases, with 9 bases remaining between them. Germline V gives CDR1 MNHEY, CDR2 SVGAGI. The CDR3 is made up of 10 amino acids. The CDR3 is CASGRGEAFF. The CDR3 DNA sequence: TGTGCCAGCGGCAGGGGAGAAGCTTTCTTT.

The genes are TRBV4-1 and TRBJ1-6; unclear D gene. The V and J ends lost 1 base and 14 bases respectively, with 18 bases between them. The CDR3 extends over 15 amino acids. CDR1 is MGHRA, CDR2 YSYEKL, per germline. CDR3 in DNA: TGCGCCAGCAGCCAAGTATCAGGTGCCTCGGCGTCCCTCCACTTT. As protein: CASSQVSGASASLHF.

This clone was detected only once. The chain links TRBV10-1 to TRBJ2-5, with TRBD2 identical over 8 bases. V lost 0 bases, J lost 2 bases, and 5 bases stayed unmatched. CDR1 is WNHNN, CDR2 SYGVQD, per germline (reference sequence). The CDR3 has 16 residues. CDR3 amino acids: CASSESQRGCQETQYF. The DNA of the CDR3 is TGCGCCAGCAGTGAGTCCCAGCGGGGGTGTCAAGAGACCCAGTACTTC.

The chain is built from TRBV6-5 and TRBJ2-7, with 7 bases that match TRBD1. Germline CDR1 reads MNHEY; CDR2 reads SVGAGI. Trimming cost V 2 bases and J 5 bases; bases outside gene matches: 9. This CDR3 has 15 residues. CDR3: CASSYPKGARNEQYF. CDR3 sequence (DNA): TGTGCCAGCAGTTACCCTAAGGGGGCGCGGAACGAGCAGTACTTC.

This chain links TRBV6-5 with TRBJ2-1, with 9 bases identical to TRBD2. CDR1 MNHEY and CDR2 SVGAGI come from the germline V gene. This CDR3 is 16 amino acids long. Losses at the gene ends were 0 bases for V and 4 bases for J; bases not matched to a gene: 4. The chain's CDR3 is CASSYSFSGGYNEQFF. CDR3 in DNA: TGTGCCAGCAGTTACTCGTTTAGCGGGGGATACAATGAGCAGTTCTTC.

The V call is TRBV30, the J call TRBJ1-1, with 8 bases aligning to TRBD1. The V gene's germline CDR1 is GTSNPN and CDR2 SVGIG (reference sequence). The ends lost 1 base at V and 4 bases at J; junction bases unmatched: 11. The CDR3 has 16 amino acids. The CDR3 bases are TGTGCCTGGAGTGGAATTATCCGGGACAGGCGCACTGAAGCTTTCTTT. Translating gives CAWSGIIRDRRTEAFF.

The chain uses TRBV7-2 and TRBJ2-7; perhaps TRBD2 as D (5 bases). Germline lookup yields CDR1 SGHTA and CDR2 FQGNSA. The germline V and J ends were trimmed by 2 bases and 1 base, with 12 bases remaining between them. CDR3 length: 15 amino acids. The CDR3 is CASSLWERPSYEQYF. DNA of the CDR3: TGTGCCAGCAGCTTATGGGAGAGGCCTTCCTACGAGCAGTACTTC.

The CDR3 here is CASSPRDGGEQYF. CDR3 DNA sequence: TGTGCCAGCAGCCCGCGGGATGGGGGCGAGCAGTACTTC. The chain employs TRBV7-6 and TRBJ2-7; TRBD2 might be the D (6 bases). The CDR3 spans 13 residues. The germline V gene has CDR1 SGHVS and CDR2 FNYEAQ. With 5 bases removed from V and 6 bases from J, the gap between germline ends came to 14 bases. Looking up the rest from reference TRBV7-6 and TRBJ2-7 gives the full variable domain: GAGVSQSPRYKVTKRGQDVALRCDPISGHVSLYWYRQALGQGPEFLTYFNYEAQQDKSGLPNDRFSAERPEGSISTLTIQRTEQRDSAMYRCASSPRDGGEQYFGPGTRLTVT.

The J gene is TRBJ2-7, the V gene TRBV4-1, with 11 positions matching TRBD1. Germline lookup yields CDR1 MGHRA and CDR2 YSYEKL. The ends lost 1 base at V and 4 bases at J; junction bases unmatched: 9. The CDR3 is made up of 17 amino acids. CDR3: CASSQVTGTGGFYEQYF. In DNA form, the CDR3 reads TGCGCCAGCAGCCAAGTCACCGGGACAGGGGGTTTTTACGAGCAGTACTTC.

This clone was detected once. The rearrangement uses TRBV9 and TRBJ1-3; D remains unclear. This CDR3 comprises 16 residues. Between the trimmed V and J ends, which lost 0 bases and 0 bases, there was a span of 10 bases. From germline, CDR1 is SGDLS and CDR2 YYNGEE. As DNA, the CDR3 is TGTGCCAGCAGCGTAGTTGAGGGTAGCTCTGGAAACACCATATATTTT. It yields the protein CASSVVEGSSGNTIYF.

The V and J genes are TRBV4-1 and TRBJ2-7, with 9 bases that match TRBD1. The CDR3 contains 15 residues. V dropped 5 bases and J dropped 0; count of bases not matched to a gene: 5. Germline V gives CDR1 MGHRA, CDR2 YSYEKL. The CDR3 nucleotides are TGCGCCAGCAGCGTCGGACAGGGGAGCTCCTACGAGCAGTACTTC. This sequence encodes CASSVGQGSSYEQYF.

The V and J genes are TRBV27 and TRBJ1-2, with a weak D call TRBD1 (6 bases). Germline V lookup: CDR1 MNHEY, CDR2 SMNVEV (reference sequence). This CDR3 comprises 14 residues. Trimming took off 6 bases at V and 6 bases at J, with 17 bases between the two ends. The CDR3 bases are TGTGCCAGCAGCCCTACCACAGGGTTCAATGGCTACACCTTC. Protein sequence: CASSPTTGFNGYTF.

This chain links TRBV13 with TRBJ2-1; 14 bases align to TRBD2. The CDR3 loop spans 19 amino acids. V was clipped by 4 bases and J by 1 base; unmatched bases: 9. Germline assignment: CDR1 PRHDT and CDR2 FYEKMQ (reference sequence). This CDR3 is CASSSQTSGGARSYNEQFF. The CDR3 nucleotides read TGTGCCAGCAGCTCCCAGACTAGCGGGGGGGCGAGGTCCTACAATGAGCAGTTCTTC.

The count of this clone is one. The chain joins TRBV6-1 to TRBJ2-7; 8 bases agree with TRBD1. Per the germline V gene, CDR1 is MNHNS and CDR2 is SASEGT. V was pared by 1 base and J by 3 bases, with 8 bases of the junction left unmatched. The CDR3 is made up of 16 amino acids. Here the CDR3 DNA reads TGTGCCAGCAGTGAAGACGAGGACAGGGCAAACTACGAGCAGTACTTC. It encodes CASSEDEDRANYEQYF.

In this sample, this clone turned up a few times. CDR3 bases: TGTGCCAGCAGCTTGGTGGACAACAAAAACATTCAGTACTTC. It encodes CASSLVDNKNIQYF. The chain carries TRBV5-6 and TRBJ2-4; D might be TRBD1 (5 bases). Trimming shortened V by 0 bases and J by 3 bases, and 7 bases separated the two germline ends. The V gene's germline CDR1 is SGHDT and CDR2 YYEEEE. This CDR3 comprises 14 residues.

The V gene is TRBV7-9, the J gene TRBJ1-1; TRBD1 might be the D (5 bases). The germline CDR1 and CDR2 sequences are SEHNR and FQNEAQ (reference sequence). Trimming removed 5 bases at V and 1 base at J, with 14 bases between. The CDR3 has 15 residues. The CDR3, as DNA: TGTGCCAGCAGCCAGAGGGGCGGGGAGAACACTGAAGCTTTCTTT. Residues: CASSQRGGENTEAFF.

Here the CDR3 reads CASSLQGRTEAFF. Here the CDR3 DNA reads TGCGCCAGCAGCTTACAGGGTAGGACTGAAGCTTTCTTT. The chain is built from TRBV5-1 and TRBJ1-1; possible D gene TRBD1, 6 bases. The V gene's germline CDR1 is SGHRS and CDR2 YFSETQ. The V end was cut by 2 bases, the J end by 5 bases, with 10 bases between. This CDR3 spans 13 amino acids.

V is TRBV7-2 and J is TRBJ2-7, with 12 bases lining up with TRBD2. Per germline, CDR1 SGHTA and CDR2 FQGNSA. The CDR3 consists of 15 residues. Unmatched junction bases numbered 4, after V lost 4 bases and J lost 3 bases. The DNA for the CDR3 is TGTGCCAGCAGCTGGACTAGCGGGGACTACTACGAGCAGTACTTC. This gives the protein CASSWTSGDYYEQYF.

The J gene is TRBJ2-5, the V gene TRBV28; weak D call: TRBD1 (6 bases). Germline V lookup: CDR1 MDHEN, CDR2 SYDVKM. Between the trimmed V and J ends, which lost 3 bases and 3 bases, there was a span of 14 bases. The CDR3 length is 15 residues. The CDR3 DNA reads as TGTGCCAGCAGTTTTACGGACAGTTGGGAAGAGACCCAGTACTTC. Its protein product is CASSFTDSWEETQYF.

The genes are TRBV11-2 and TRBJ2-1; 12 positions match TRBD2. Germline CDR1 reads SGHAT; CDR2 reads FQNNGV. CDR3 size: 15 residues. V was clipped by 5 bases and J by 9 bases; unmatched bases: 8. In DNA, the CDR3 is TGTGCCAGCAGCCCCCTAGCGGGGGGGCCCCGTGAGCAGTTCTTC. As protein: CASSPLAGGPREQFF.

This chain uses TRBV7-8 with TRBJ1-2; D not resolved. Germline V lookup: CDR1 SGHVS, CDR2 FQNEAQ. The CDR3 consists of 16 residues. V dropped 5 bases and J dropped 7 bases, with 23 bases sitting between them. CDR3 in DNA: TGTGCCAGCAGCCCCCCGGGAGGTGGTGGTTCCGGTGGCTACACCTTC. Protein: CASSPPGGGGSGGYTF. Together with reference TRBV7-8 and TRBJ1-2, the CDR3 gives the full variable domain: GAGVSQSPRYKVAKRGQDVALRCDPISGHVSLFWYQQALGQGPEFLTYFQNEAQLDKSGLPSDRFFAERPEGSVSTLKIQRTQQEDSAVYLCASSPPGGGGSGGYTFGSGTRLTVV.

The chain recombines TRBV7-2 with TRBJ2-7, with a weak D call TRBD2 (5 bases). Germline V gives CDR1 SGHTA, CDR2 FQGNSA. Trimming pared 5 bases from V and 0 bases from J, leaving 17 bases between. This CDR3 is 16 amino acids long. This chain's CDR3 is CASSLPDFSYSYEQYF. CDR3 sequence (DNA): TGTGCCAGCAGCCTACCGGACTTCTCCTACTCCTACGAGCAGTACTTC.

The chain combines TRBV9 with TRBJ1-1; TRBD1 agrees at 10 bases. The V segment lost 4 bases and the J segment 4 bases; nucleotides outside the gene matches: 4. This CDR3 comprises 14 residues. Germline V gene data show CDR1 as SGDLS and CDR2 as YYNGEE. Here the CDR3 DNA reads TGTGCCAGCAGCAAAGGACAGGGGGGCACTGAAGCTTTCTTT. Its protein is CASSKGQGGTEAFF.

The V and J genes are TRBV28 and TRBJ2-3; D may be TRBD2 (6 bases). Per the germline V gene, CDR1 is MDHEN and CDR2 is SYDVKM. This CDR3 comprises 15 residues. V gave up 5 bases and J gave up 2 bases, with 14 bases separating them. CDR3 sequence reads: CASSLDRDSTDTQYF. In nucleotides, the CDR3 is TGTGCCAGCAGTCTGGACCGGGACTCCACAGATACGCAGTATTTT. Complete variable domain (other parts from reference TRBV28 and TRBJ2-3): DVKVTQSSRYLVKRTGEKVFLECVQDMDHENMFWYRQDPGLGLRLIYFSYDVKMKEKGDIPEGYSVSREKKERFSLILESASTNQTSMYLCASSLDRDSTDTQYFGPGTRLTVL.

This clone was observed a few times. The chain carries TRBV7-9 and TRBJ2-5; tentatively, D is TRBD2 (6 bases). The J call may be faulty, since TRBJ2-7 better matches the DNA end. This CDR3 spans 15 amino acids. CDR1 is SEHNR, CDR2 FQNEAQ, per germline (reference sequence). CDR3 region: CASSQERDWTYEQYF. CDR3 nucleotide sequence: TGTGCCAGCAGCCAAGAAAGGGACTGGACCTACGAGCAGTACTTC.

The chain carries TRBV2 and TRBJ2-7, with TRBD1 matching 8 bases. The junction had 10 bases not matched to a gene; V was cut back by 4 bases and J by 5 bases. This CDR3 spans 15 amino acids. CDR1 and CDR2 (germline): SNHLY, FYNNEI. CDR3 residues: CASSGPRGRRNEQYF. The DNA for the CDR3 is TGTGCCAGCAGTGGACCCAGGGGGCGGCGTAACGAGCAGTACTTC.

The chain has TRBV27 and TRBJ2-1; tentative D call: TRBD2 (6 bases). This CDR3 spans 15 amino acids. V was pared by 7 bases and J by 8 bases, with 21 bases between. The germline V gene has CDR1 MNHEY and CDR2 SMNVEV (reference sequence). CDR3 residues: CASTPLREVVDEQFF. The CDR3 DNA reads TGTGCCAGCACTCCGTTAAGGGAGGTGGTCGATGAGCAGTTCTTC.